The entry below gives a single TCR beta chain sequence along with its context. This CDR3 comprises 14 residues. The V gene's germline CDR1 is SGHRS and CDR2 YFSETQ. V lost 4 bases and J lost 0, with 10 bases in between. This sample was included in a study of T cell changes during pregnancy in multiple sclerosis. Generated by immunoSEQ multiplex PCR, the TCRdb table keeps only in-frame clones and is missing some. The sample holds 65,000 to 80,000 clones, approximately 92% seen once. The sequence derives from a female donor with multiple sclerosis, enrolled in a pregnancy study. The chain couples TRBV5-1 to TRBJ1-1; no reliable D call. This material consisted of CD4+ T cells from peripheral blood mononuclear cells, taken before pregnancy. The CDR3, as DNA: TGCGCCAGCAGCGCGGATAGGATGAACACTGAAGCTTTCTTT. Amino acids: CASSADRMNTEAFF.